This entry concerns a single T cell receptor beta chain. Measured with immunoSEQ multiplex PCR; TCRdb has only the in-frame clones, and not every one. The sample lists tens of thousands of clones, approximately 86% occurring once. The data originate from a study of cytotoxic CD8 clonotypes in ibrutinib-treated CLL. The germline V gene has CDR1 SGHRS and CDR2 YFSETQ. The CDR3 runs to 15 residues. V shed 0 bases and J shed 0 bases, with 6 bases lying between them. Sequenced material: PBMCs, taken before ibrutinib treatment. This TCR was recovered from a human donor with chronic lymphocytic leukemia. The chain employs TRBV5-1 and TRBJ1-4; D call uncertain. The CDR3 sequence: CASSLGRSTNEKLFF. CDR3 nucleotides: TGCGCCAGCAGCTTGGGGAGATCAACTAATGAAAAACTGTTTTTT.